The source of this T cell receptor beta chain is a study of blood T cells in healthy people across ages. Germline V gives CDR1 KGHDR, CDR2 SFDVKD. Germline trimming cut 2 bases from V and 3 bases from J; bases unmatched to any gene: 6. This CDR3 is 18 amino acids long. A second about 7 to 12 cycle PCR used barcoded and J-beta primers. MiXCR was run by TCRdb on the 5' RACE reads, yielding one entry per CDR3 protein. The table lists about 680,000 distinct CDR3 sequences, approximately 49% of them singletons. Whole-study findings and limits: For the donors, CMV status was unknown and possibly confounded expanded clonotype changes. More naive CD4+ cells and higher diversity were found in long-lived than in aged donors. TCR beta diversity, measured per million T cells, fell in a roughly linear way with age.

This clonotype was observed many times. What it binds is not known. The receptor comes from a woman aged 55-70 years in good health. Sample: blood. The rearrangement joins TRBV24-1 to TRBJ2-1, with 13 bases fitting TRBD2. CDR3 sequence (DNA): TGTGCCACCAGTGATTCAACTAGCGGGAGGGCTGGCTACAATGAGCAGTTCTTC. Translating it yields CATSDSTSGRAGYNEQFF.